Below, 27 T cell receptor beta chains from the same sample are listed, as sequenced in a study of OX40 agonist ivuxolimab in advanced cancers. Assay: immunoSEQ multiplex PCR; the TCRdb copy retains only in-frame clones and omits some. Of 60,000 to 70,000 clones listed, roughly nine tenths are singletons. This material consisted of CD4+ or CD8+ T cells sorted from blood, taken in a trial of the OX40 agonist ivuxolimab. These receptors were taken from an adult with an advanced solid tumor such as melanoma, head and neck, liver or kidney cancer.

This clone was counted only a few times. The chain couples TRBV6-1 to TRBJ1-1; D unclear. CDR1 and CDR2 (germline): MNHNS, SASEGT. The CDR3 has 11 residues. Trimming shortened V by 7 bases and J by 0 bases, and 3 bases separated the two germline ends. CDR3 region: CASKVNTEAFF. The CDR3 coding sequence is TGTGCCAGCAAAGTGAACACTGAAGCTTTCTTT.

The chain is built from TRBV7-9 and TRBJ2-7; 8 nucleotides match TRBD1. V gave up 6 bases and J gave up 4 bases; unmatched junction bases: 8. There are 14 residues in the CDR3. Germline loops: CDR1 SEHNR, CDR2 FQNEAQ (reference sequence). The CDR3 is CASRPDREHYEQYF. In nucleotides, the CDR3 is TGTGCCAGCAGGCCGGACAGGGAACATTACGAGCAGTACTTC.

This clone was detected only once. This chain uses TRBV5-4 with TRBJ1-1, with 7 bases fitting TRBD1. The germline V gene has CDR1 SGHNT and CDR2 YYREEE (reference sequence). V was pared by 8 bases and J by 4 bases, with 5 bases of the junction left unmatched. This CDR3 is 12 amino acids long. CDR3 loop: CASTGAATEAFF. In DNA, the CDR3 is TGTGCCAGTACAGGGGCGGCCACTGAAGCTTTCTTT.

In the case of this clone: Other DNA variants within this sample encode the same CDR3. This chain joins TRBV7-9 and TRBJ2-7, with no clear D. CDR1 and CDR2 (germline): SEHNR, FQNEAQ (reference sequence). V lost 1 base to trimming and J lost 3 bases, with 7 bases between them. The CDR3 sequence is 13 residues long. The CDR3 DNA sequence: TGTGCCAGCAGCTTAGTGGGTTTCTACGAGCAGTACTTC. It translates to CASSLVGFYEQYF.

The chain has TRBV19 and TRBJ1-1, with no clear D. The germline gives CDR1 LNHDA, CDR2 SQIVND (reference sequence). The ends were cut back, 1 base at V and 7 bases at J, with 10 bases in the middle. The CDR3 totals 13 residues. This CDR3 reads CASSIGDDIEAFF. The CDR3 DNA is TGTGCCAGTAGTATAGGAGACGACATTGAAGCTTTCTTT.

The chain joins TRBV4-2 to TRBJ2-2; D uncertain. The V gene lost 1 base and the J gene lost 0 bases, with 12 bases spanning the gap. CDR3 size: 17 residues. Germline V CDR1 and CDR2: LGHNA, YNFKEQ. CDR3 bases: TGTGCCAGCAGCCAAGCCCAGGTCAGGTCGAACACCGGGGAGCTGTTTTTT. It codes for CASSQAQVRSNTGELFF.

The chain is built from TRBV5-5 and TRBJ1-5; 9 nucleotides match TRBD1. This CDR3 comprises 14 residues. Germline V lookup: CDR1 SGHKS, CDR2 YYEKEE (reference sequence). Trimming took 0 bases from V and 8 from J; bases not matched to a gene: 3. The CDR3 bases are TGTGCCAGCAGCTTGGGGACAGGGGACGAGCCCCAGCATTTT. This encodes CASSLGTGDEPQHF.

This chain joins TRBV29-1 and TRBJ2-2; D is tentatively TRBD1 or TRBD2 (5 bases each). The CDR3 extends over 14 amino acids. Germline V gives CDR1 SQVTM, CDR2 ANQGSEA. Deletions cut 7 bases from V and 3 bases from J, with 15 bases between. The CDR3 here is CSAHEGSDTGELFF. Written as DNA, the CDR3 is TGCAGCGCTCACGAGGGGTCAGACACCGGGGAGCTGTTTTTT.

The sample holds a few counts of this clone. The chain is built from TRBV4-2 and TRBJ1-2; TRBD1 might be the D (5 bases). Between the trimmed V and J ends, which lost 0 bases and 4 bases, there was a span of 9 bases. From germline, CDR1 is LGHNA and CDR2 YNFKEQ. CDR3 length: 14 residues. The CDR3 region is CASSQDRGSYGYTF. In DNA, the CDR3 is TGTGCCAGCAGCCAAGACCGGGGCAGCTATGGCTACACCTTC.

The rearrangement joins TRBV5-4 to TRBJ1-4; no firm D call. The CDR3 consists of 12 residues. Germline CDR1 SGHNT, CDR2 YYREEE (reference sequence). Trimming cost V 0 bases and J 10 bases, with 7 bases left between them. In nucleotides, the CDR3 is TGTGCCAGCAGCTTGGGAGGTCTAAAACTGTTTTTT. Residues: CASSLGGLKLFF.

The V and J genes are TRBV27 and TRBJ2-5; D not resolved. The J call may be mistaken, given a closer DNA end match to TRBJ2-7. Germline V gene data show CDR1 as MNHEY and CDR2 as SMNVEV (reference sequence). This CDR3 region has 13 residues. The CDR3 sequence is CASSLYDEAEQYF. In nucleotides, the CDR3 is TGTGCCAGCAGTTTATATGATGAGGCCGAGCAGTACTTC.

The rearrangement uses TRBV9 and TRBJ2-1; 10 nucleotides match TRBD2. Germline assignment: CDR1 SGDLS and CDR2 YYNGEE. The CDR3 length is 20 residues. With 3 bases clipped from V and 7 bases from J, the junction kept 22 bases outside the gene matches. The CDR3 loop is CASSAPSGRISGGLLNEQFF. CDR3 nucleotide sequence: TGTGCCAGCAGCGCCCCTAGCGGGAGAATTTCGGGCGGTCTCTTGAATGAGCAGTTCTTC.

The chain employs TRBV27 and TRBJ2-1; a possible D gene is TRBD2 (6 bases). This CDR3 spans 14 amino acids. Germline CDR1 is MNHEY and CDR2 is SMNVEV (reference sequence). The V gene lost 3 bases and the J gene lost 13 bases, with 19 bases spanning the gap. CDR3 in amino acids: CASSFLFAGRGQFF. The DNA for the CDR3 is TGTGCCAGCAGTTTTTTGTTTGCGGGGCGAGGACAGTTCTTC.

This clone was counted once. This rearrangement joins TRBV15 to TRBJ2-3; 13 bases agree with TRBD2. CDR3 size: 16 residues. The germline CDR1 and CDR2 sequences are LNHNV and YYDKDF (reference sequence). J gave up 5 bases and V 1 base, and 3 bases lay outside the gene matches. For the CDR3, the DNA is TGTGCCACCAGCAGAGTACTAGCGGGAGGGGTAGATACGCAGTATTTT. It encodes CATSRVLAGGVDTQYF.

The rearrangement joins TRBV6-1 to TRBJ1-2; D unclear. In germline, CDR1 is MNHNS, CDR2 SASEGT. Trimming left V 4 bases short and J 0 bases short, with 15 bases between. CDR3 length equals 16 residues. The CDR3: CASSGRHIRTNYGYTF. The CDR3 DNA reads as TGTGCCAGCAGTGGACGTCATATCAGGACTAACTATGGCTACACCTTC.

The chain recombines TRBV27 with TRBJ1-5; D gene ambiguous. The CDR3 has 15 residues. Per the germline V gene, CDR1 is MNHEY and CDR2 is SMNVEV (reference sequence). The V end lost 2 bases, the J end lost 0 bases, and 8 bases lay between the germline ends. The CDR3 region is CASSLARHSNQPQHF. The CDR3 bases are TGTGCCAGCAGTTTAGCCAGACATAGCAATCAGCCCCAGCATTTT.

The V call is TRBV5-5, the J call TRBJ1-5, with TRBD1 as a possible D gene (6 bases). The CDR3 is 15 amino acids. Germline-derived CDR1 and CDR2 are SGHKS and YYEKEE (reference sequence). Trimming stripped 4 bases from V and 1 base from J, with 12 bases between. CDR3 region: CASSPDSRSNQPQHF. In DNA form, the CDR3 reads TGTGCCAGCAGCCCGGACAGTCGGAGCAATCAGCCCCAGCATTTT.

The chain combines TRBV7-9 with TRBJ1-6; 7 nucleotides align to TRBD1. V lost 4 bases, J lost 3 bases, and 6 bases stayed unmatched. This CDR3 is 16 amino acids long. Germline CDR1 reads SEHNR; CDR2 reads FQNEAQ (reference sequence). CDR3 sequence: CASSSDRDNYNSPLHF. The CDR3 region has the DNA TGTGCCAGCAGCTCTGACAGGGACAACTATAATTCACCCCTCCACTTT.

The chain uses TRBV19 and TRBJ2-5, with TRBD1 matching over 8 bases. Trimming took 4 bases from V and 4 from J; bases not matched to a gene: 8. CDR3 length: 15 residues. CDR1 LNHDA and CDR2 SQIVND come from the germline V gene (reference sequence). CDR3 sequence (DNA): TGTGCCAGTAGTACCCATCCGGGACAGGCAGAGACCCAGTACTTC. It is translated as CASSTHPGQAETQYF.

The chain links TRBV28 to TRBJ1-5, with D possibly matching TRBD1 (6 bases). V lost 4 bases, J lost 0 bases, and 19 bases lay in between. The CDR3 totals 18 residues. The germline CDR1 and CDR2 sequences are MDHEN and SYDVKM. This chain's CDR3 is CASSSPRIRQDSNQPQHF. The CDR3 region has the DNA TGTGCCAGCAGTTCCCCGAGAATACGACAGGATAGCAATCAGCCCCAGCATTTT.

The CDR3 is CASSQDDFNEQFF. CDR3 bases: TGCGCCAGCAGCCAAGATGATTTCAATGAGCAGTTCTTC. The chain employs TRBV4-1 and TRBJ2-1, with D uncertain. Germline CDR1 MGHRA, CDR2 YSYEKL. V was clipped by 0 bases and J by 6 bases, with 6 bases between them. The CDR3 totals 13 residues.

The chain combines TRBV27 with TRBJ2-1; no reliable D call. V was cut by 6 bases and J by 6 bases, with 9 bases left in between. From germline, CDR1 is MNHEY and CDR2 SMNVEV (reference sequence). This CDR3 is built from 12 residues. The CDR3 nucleotides read TGTGCCAGCAGCCGGGCCGGCAATGAGCAGTTCTTC. Protein product: CASSRAGNEQFF.

The rearrangement uses TRBV5-8 and TRBJ2-3, with D unclear. The CDR3 length is 14 residues. V was cut by 4 bases and J by 3 bases, with 12 bases left in between. Per the germline V gene, CDR1 is SGHTS and CDR2 is YDEGEE. The chain's CDR3 is CASSPDVGTDTQYF. DNA of the CDR3: TGTGCCAGCAGCCCGGACGTAGGGACAGATACGCAGTATTTT.

This chain links TRBV21-1 with TRBJ2-1; the D call in the table, TRBD2, was not verified against the DNA. TRBV21-1 is a recognized pseudogene. The CDR3 loop spans 16 amino acids. This CDR3 is CASSKAVEAGWVEQFF. The CDR3 DNA sequence: TGTGCCAGCAGCAAAGCGGTCGAAGCGGGGTGGGTCGAGCAGTTCTTC.

This clone was recorded only once. The chain recombines TRBV29-1 with TRBJ1-2; D remains ambiguous. Between the trimmed V and J ends, which lost 7 bases and 4 bases, there was a span of 10 bases. The CDR3 sequence is 11 residues long. Germline V gene data show CDR1 as SQVTM and CDR2 as ANQGSEA. CDR3 nucleotides: TGCAGCGGCAGGACTGTCTATGGCTACACCTTC. Its translation: CSGRTVYGYTF.

The rearrangement joins TRBV21-1 to TRBJ2-5; TRBD1, as called in the table, went unchecked against the DNA. TRBV21-1 is noted as a pseudogene. The CDR3 totals 14 residues. In DNA form, the CDR3 reads TGTGCCAGCAGCAAAGCAACAGGGGTTGAGACCCAGTACTTC. It translates to CASSKATGVETQYF.

The gene calls are TRBV5-6 and TRBJ1-1; D unclear. CDR3 length: 14 residues. CDR1 SGHDT and CDR2 YYEEEE come from the germline V gene. Trimming cost V 2 bases and J 0 bases, with 8 bases left between them. The CDR3 is CASSFLAMNTEAFF. The CDR3, as DNA: TGTGCCAGCAGCTTTTTAGCTATGAACACTGAAGCTTTCTTT.